The 15 T cell receptor beta chains reported below all come from one sample, sequenced in a study of blood T cell repertoires in COVID-19 (dated by TCRdb to 2018 to 2021). The library came from the immunoSEQ multiplex PCR assay. As stored in TCRdb, this immuneACCESS dataset retains in-frame rearrangements with V and J assigned. A fraction of the clones does not appear; measured against another copy, unresolved V genes explain less than half of the discrepancy, and the remainder lacks a known reason. The sample includes roughly 60,000 clones, with roughly 87% observed a single time. The ten largest clones take up 3% to 4.5% of the sample. The sample consisted of peripheral blood. The receptors originated from a man aged 35 to 55 with COVID-19, enrolled during active disease.

The count of this clone is one. Written as DNA, the CDR3 is TGTGCCAGCAGCAAAATAATACGACAGCTTAATCAGCCCCAGCATTTT. As protein: CASSKIIRQLNQPQHF. The genes are TRBV21-1 and TRBJ1-5; TRBD1 was called by the table and not checked on the DNA. TRBV21-1 is a pseudogene. The CDR3 consists of 16 residues.

V usage is TRBV14 and J usage is TRBJ2-1; 11 bases are shared with TRBD2. V was pared by 3 bases and J by 4 bases, with 2 bases of the junction left unmatched. CDR1 and CDR2 (germline): SGHDN, FVKESK. There are 15 residues in the CDR3. The CDR3 spells CASSQIAGGYNEQFF. In nucleotides, the CDR3 is TGTGCCAGCAGCCAGATAGCGGGGGGGTACAATGAGCAGTTCTTC. Looking up the rest from reference TRBV14 and TRBJ2-1 gives the full variable domain: EAGVTQFPSHSVIEKGQTVTLRCDPISGHDNLYWYRRVMGKEIKFLLHFVKESKQDESGMPNNRFLAERTGGTYSTLKVQPAELEDSGVYFCASSQIAGGYNEQFFGPGTRLTVL.

The chain employs TRBV10-3 and TRBJ2-7; the match to TRBD2 covers 8 bases. J was trimmed by 7 bases and V by 10 bases; bases with no gene match: 12. This CDR3 is built from 13 residues. Germline values: CDR1 ENHRY, CDR2 SYGVKD. The CDR3: CATATSAPGEQYF. CDR3 coding DNA: TGTGCCACAGCGACTAGCGCTCCGGGAGAGCAGTACTTC.

V and J are TRBV29-1 and TRBJ1-1; 9 bases agree with TRBD1. Germline V gene lookup returns CDR1 SQVTM and CDR2 ANQGSEA. The CDR3 consists of 13 residues. With V trimmed by 2 bases and J by 4 bases, 2 bases remained unmatched. CDR3 sequence reads: CSVETGGGTEAFF. DNA of the CDR3: TGCAGCGTTGAAACAGGGGGCGGCACTGAAGCTTTCTTT. Full variable domain (rest looked up from reference TRBV29-1 and TRBJ1-1): SAVISQKPSRDICQRGTSLTIQCQVDSQVTMMFWYRQQPGQSLTLIATANQGSEATYESGFVIDKFPISRPNLTFSTLTVSNMSPEDSSIYLCSVETGGGTEAFFGQGTRLTVV.

The rearrangement uses TRBV6-1 and TRBJ1-2; D gene ambiguous. The CDR3 loop spans 13 amino acids. V gave up 2 bases and J gave up 8 bases, with 12 bases separating them. Per germline, CDR1 MNHNS and CDR2 SASEGT. CDR3 protein: CASSESGSRGYTF. The DNA for the CDR3 is TGTGCCAGCAGTGAATCGGGGTCAAGAGGCTACACCTTC.

The V and J genes are TRBV28 and TRBJ2-1, with TRBD1 identical over 9 bases. Germline V gene sequence: CDR1 MDHEN, CDR2 SYDVKM. The V gene end was trimmed by 6 bases and the J gene end by 2 bases; junction bases not matched to a gene: 5. CDR3 size: 15 residues. CDR3 amino acids: CASSPDRGAYNEQFF. DNA for the CDR3: TGTGCCAGCAGCCCAGACAGGGGGGCCTACAATGAGCAGTTCTTC.

This clone was seen a handful of times. V is TRBV2 and J is TRBJ1-1; 8 bases are shared with TRBD1. Germline CDR1 is SNHLY and CDR2 is FYNNEI. The trim removed 9 bases at V and 1 base at J, leaving 7 bases unmatched. The CDR3 runs to 14 residues. CDR3 in amino acids: CASTPGQANTEAFF. The CDR3 DNA reads TGTGCCAGTACTCCGGGACAGGCGAACACTGAAGCTTTCTTT.

The V and J genes are TRBV20-1 and TRBJ2-1, with no clear D. The germline V gene has CDR1 DFQATT and CDR2 SNEGSKA (reference sequence). The CDR3 is made up of 11 amino acids. The V gene lost 3 bases and the J gene lost 5 bases, with 5 bases spanning the gap. The CDR3 DNA is TGCAGTGCTAGCCTCCACAATGAGCAGTTCTTC. This encodes CSASLHNEQFF.

V gene TRBV5-1 combines with J gene TRBJ1-1; maybe TRBD1 (5 bases). The CDR3 has 16 residues. Per the germline V gene, CDR1 is SGHRS and CDR2 is YFSETQ. Trimming took off 0 bases at V and 1 base at J, with 13 bases between the two ends. CDR3 sequence reads: CASSLESRVRNTEAFF. DNA for the CDR3: TGCGCCAGCAGCTTGGAGTCCAGGGTGAGGAACACTGAAGCTTTCTTT.

This chain links TRBV5-1 with TRBJ2-1; 9 bases are shared with TRBD1. Losses at the gene ends were 4 bases for V and 8 bases for J; bases not matched to a gene: 10. CDR3 length: 15 residues. Looked up from germline, CDR1 is SGHRS and CDR2 is YFSETQ. The CDR3, as DNA: TGCGCCAGCAGCCTTGCCGGGACAGGGTACGATGAGCAGTTCTTC. Translated: CASSLAGTGYDEQFF.

This chain uses TRBV3-1 (or the pseudogene TRBV3-2) with TRBJ1-2; 10 nucleotides align to TRBD1. With V trimmed by 0 bases and J by 9 bases, 4 bases remained unmatched. Germline V gene lookup returns CDR1 LGHDT and CDR2 YNNKEL (reference sequence). The CDR3 totals 14 residues. This CDR3 reads CASSQEAGQGSYTF. The CDR3, as DNA: TGTGCCAGCAGCCAAGAAGCGGGACAGGGGAGCTACACCTTC.

The chain has TRBV27 and TRBJ1-2; D perhaps matches TRBD1 (6 bases). This CDR3 region has 18 residues. V lost 5 bases and J lost 4, with 26 bases in between. Germline loops: CDR1 MNHEY, CDR2 SMNVEV (reference sequence). The CDR3 nucleotides read TGTGCCAGCAGTCCCAAAGCCGTAGACAGGCCGCTCACCTATGGCTACACCTTC. Translated: CASSPKAVDRPLTYGYTF.

The chain combines TRBV2 with TRBJ1-2; D not resolved. Germline V lookup: CDR1 SNHLY, CDR2 FYNNEI. V dropped 0 bases and J dropped 4 bases, with 9 bases sitting between them. The CDR3 totals 14 residues. The CDR3 DNA reads TGTGCCAGCAGTGAAGCGAGGGAATCCTATGGCTACACCTTC. Translated: CASSEARESYGYTF.

The chain couples TRBV6-1 to TRBJ2-3; 7 positions agree with TRBD2. This CDR3 comprises 15 residues. CDR1 and CDR2 (germline): MNHNS, SASEGT. After removal of 1 base from V and 4 bases from J, the junction contained 5 bases not matched to a gene. The DNA for the CDR3 is TGTGCCAGCAGTGAAGGACTAGCTGGAGCAGATACGCAGTATTTT. Translating gives CASSEGLAGADTQYF.

V and J are TRBV11-2 and TRBJ2-7; TRBD2 matches 8 bases. V lost 5 bases to trimming and J lost 1 base; unmatched junction nucleotides: 4. Germline V lookup: CDR1 SGHAT, CDR2 FQNNGV. The CDR3 runs to 14 residues. CDR3 residues: CASSLTSGSYEQYF. CDR3 nucleotides: TGTGCCAGCAGCCTTACTAGCGGATCCTACGAGCAGTACTTC.